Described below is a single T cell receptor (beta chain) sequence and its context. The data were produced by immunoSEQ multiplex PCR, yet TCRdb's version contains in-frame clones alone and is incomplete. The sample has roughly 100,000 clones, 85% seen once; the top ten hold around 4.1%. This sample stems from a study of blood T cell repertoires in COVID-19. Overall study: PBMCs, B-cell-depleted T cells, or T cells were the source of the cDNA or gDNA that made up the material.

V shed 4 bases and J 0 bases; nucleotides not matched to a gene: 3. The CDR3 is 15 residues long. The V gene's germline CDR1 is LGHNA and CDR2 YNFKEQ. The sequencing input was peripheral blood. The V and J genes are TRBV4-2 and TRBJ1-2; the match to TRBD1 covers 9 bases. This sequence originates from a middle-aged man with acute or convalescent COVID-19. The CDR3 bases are TGTGCCAGCAGCCGGGACAGGGTCGCTAACTATGGCTACACCTTC. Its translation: CASSRDRVANYGYTF.